Below are 13 T cell receptor beta chains sequenced from a single sample in a study of tumor-infiltrating lymphocytes in localized non-small cell lung cancer. Here immunoSEQ multiplex PCR was the method, and the copy in TCRdb shows in-frame clones only, minus some. The sample includes about 10,000 clones, about 80% of them seen just once. Material for sequencing was uninvolved lung tissue not adjacent to the tumor. These TCRs come from a human donor with non-small cell lung cancer.

This chain joins TRBV7-2 and TRBJ2-5; D gene unclear. The CDR3 is made up of 12 amino acids. V was clipped by 5 bases and J by 4 bases, with 8 bases between them. The V gene's germline CDR1 is SGHTA and CDR2 FQGNSA. The CDR3 nucleotides are TGTGCCAGCAGCGCCCGTCGAGAGACCCAGTACTTC. Its translation: CASSARRETQYF.

The CDR3 DNA reads TGTGCCAGCAGTGAGAGACAGGGAGCAGGATCTACGGAACTGTTTTTT. Translated: CASSERQGAGSTELFF. The gene calls are TRBV2 and TRBJ1-4; 7 bases are a match to TRBD1. With V trimmed by 3 bases and J by 12 bases, 16 bases remained unmatched. Per germline, CDR1 SNHLY and CDR2 FYNNEI. The CDR3 runs to 16 residues.

The genes are TRBV4-1 and TRBJ1-2; D is undetermined. The length of the CDR3 is 15 residues. Germline-derived CDR1 and CDR2 are MGHRA and YSYEKL. V gave up 3 bases and J gave up 2 bases, with 13 bases separating them. In nucleotides, the CDR3 is TGCGCCAGCAGCCAGGCCCCGGGCGAAAACTATGGCTACACCTTC. Translation: CASSQAPGENYGYTF.

This clone was found once. The chain combines TRBV29-1 with TRBJ1-2; 9 positions match TRBD1. Germline V gene sequence: CDR1 SQVTM, CDR2 ANQGSEA. This CDR3 spans 12 amino acids. V gave up 4 bases and J gave up 7 bases; unmatched junction bases: 4. The CDR3 nucleotides read TGCAGCGTTGTGGGGACAGGGTTTGGCTACACCTTC. Translated, it gives CSVVGTGFGYTF.

This chain links TRBV6-5 with TRBJ2-3; TRBD2 aligns across 8 bases. CDR1 is MNHEY and CDR2 is SVGAGI in the germline V gene. The CDR3 contains 13 residues. V lost 11 bases to trimming and J lost 4 bases; unmatched junction nucleotides: 8. This CDR3 reads CALGGEYPDTQYF. The CDR3 nucleotides read TGTGCCCTCGGGGGGGAGTACCCAGATACGCAGTATTTT.

This chain's CDR3 is CASRLTGLDQPQHF. CDR3 DNA sequence: TGTGCCAGCAGACTGACGGGACTTGATCAGCCCCAGCATTTT. V is TRBV6-5 and J is TRBJ1-5; D possibly corresponds to TRBD1 (5 bases). This CDR3 is 14 amino acids long. Germline CDR1 is MNHEY and CDR2 is SVGAGI. The V end lost 6 bases, the J end lost 5 bases, and 14 bases lay between the germline ends.

CDR3 loop: CASSWTSGGRYEQYF. CDR3 DNA sequence: TGTGCCAGCAGCTGGACTAGCGGGGGACGTTACGAGCAGTACTTC. V is TRBV5-8 and J is TRBJ2-7; 13 positions match TRBD2. The CDR3 runs to 15 residues. With 3 bases clipped from V and 4 bases from J, the junction kept 4 bases outside the gene matches. CDR1 and CDR2 (germline): SGHTS, YDEGEE.

Here the CDR3 reads CASSPEVGSYNEQFF. The CDR3 DNA follows: TGTGCCAGCAGCCCAGAAGTGGGCTCCTACAATGAGCAGTTCTTC. The V and J genes are TRBV7-7 and TRBJ2-1; D gene uncertain. V gave up 5 bases and J gave up 0 bases, with 11 bases separating them. CDR1 is SSHAT, CDR2 FNYEAQ, per germline (reference sequence). The length of the CDR3 is 15 residues.

The rearrangement joins TRBV5-1 to TRBJ2-7; a possible D gene is TRBD1 (5 bases). This CDR3 comprises 12 residues. Trimming cost V 0 bases and J 9 bases, with 10 bases left between them. Germline CDR1 and CDR2: SGHRS and YFSETQ. Here the CDR3 DNA reads TGCGCCAGCAGCTTGGCTGAAGGGGTGCAGTACTTC. It encodes CASSLAEGVQYF.

The count of this clone is one. J is TRBJ2-2 and V is TRBV15; tentative D call: TRBD2 (5 bases). CDR3 length equals 18 residues. V gave up 0 bases and J gave up 1 base, with 15 bases separating them. Germline V gives CDR1 LNHNV, CDR2 YYDKDF (reference sequence). The CDR3 is CATSRDRGADLNTGELFF. DNA for the CDR3: TGTGCCACCAGCAGAGATCGAGGAGCGGACCTGAACACCGGGGAGCTGTTTTTT.

The chain joins TRBV19 to TRBJ2-7; D unclear. Per the germline V gene, CDR1 is LNHDA and CDR2 is SQIVND (reference sequence). This CDR3 contains 13 residues. The V gene lost 3 bases and the J gene lost 3 bases, with 9 bases spanning the gap. Here the CDR3 reads CASSIEINYEQYF. DNA for the CDR3: TGTGCCAGTAGTATCGAGATCAACTACGAGCAGTACTTC.

The count of this clone is one. The chain recombines TRBV10-3 with TRBJ2-5, with 7 bases matching TRBD2. Trimming at V came to 0 bases and at J to 11 bases, leaving 15 bases not matched to a gene. The CDR3 loop spans 16 amino acids. The V gene's germline CDR1 is ENHRY and CDR2 SYGVKD. The chain's CDR3 is CAISESRDPSGGGQYF. DNA of the CDR3: TGTGCCATCAGTGAGTCGAGGGATCCCTCCGGGGGAGGGCAGTACTTC.

The genes are TRBV2 and TRBJ2-5, with 7 nucleotides matching TRBD1. The junction had 12 bases not matched to a gene; V was cut back by 6 bases and J by 5 bases. This CDR3 region has 15 residues. Germline V gene data show CDR1 as SNHLY and CDR2 as FYNNEI. The CDR3 spells CASSAGTASRETQYF. The CDR3 DNA is TGTGCCAGCAGCGCCGGGACAGCCTCCAGGGAGACCCAGTACTTC.